The T cell receptor beta chain under discussion was sequenced for a study of CD8 T cells in ankylosing spondylitis. General study points: Disease-linked clones reportedly showed significant enrichment in matched ankylosing spondylitis synovial fluid. Ankylosing spondylitis blood appeared to be characterized by a TCR beta motif of 8 or 9 highly homologous variants. Both synovial fluid and blood in reactive arthritis had previously been reported to carry some motif variants.

As the method for making TCR beta libraries, quantitative 5'-RACE with molecular barcodes was used. In TCRdb, the 5' RACE reads were re-called with MiXCR into one record per CDR3 protein. The repertoire holds roughly 150,000 distinct CDR3 sequences, with around 8.9% as singletons. CDR1 is LNHNV and CDR2 is YYDKDF in the germline V gene (reference sequence). The V gene lost 0 bases and the J gene lost 0 bases, with 8 bases spanning the gap. The CDR3 runs 15 residues. In its sample, this clonotype was seen a few times. Its cognate antigen is unknown. The genes are TRBV15 and TRBJ2-5, with a weak D call TRBD2 (5 bases). The sample taken for sequencing was blood, either unsorted or a sorted T cell fraction (not recorded which). This TCR was sampled from a female donor with ankylosing spondylitis or in good health (not recorded which). The CDR3 loop reads CATSRDRRYQETQYF. In nucleotides, the CDR3 is TGTGCCACCAGCAGAGACAGGAGGTACCAAGAGACCCAGTACTTC.